These 23 T cell receptor beta chains were sequenced from one sample in a study of breast tumors, draining lymph nodes, adjacent tissues (dated by TCRdb to 2016 to 2018). Lymph node samples were obtained from the axillary draining lymph nodes of breast cancer patients. Receptors were amplified or captured by multiplex PCR. TCRdb lists the instrument as Illumina HiSeq 2000. TCRdb's own reprocessing of the public reads used fastp at Q25 and MiXCR and kept productive beta chains. Every CDR3 protein is listed once, alongside the most common genes and DNA of its rows. In all, the sample holds 150,000 to 200,000 distinct CDR3 sequences, and approximately 33% of those were seen once. The ten top clones hold about 3.8% of the sample. Sequences were obtained from axillary lymph node tissue. Source of these receptors: a female donor with breast cancer. Some clones in this sample may be carry-over from other donors' samples.

This clonotype occurred many times. The V and J genes are TRBV7-3 and TRBJ2-5; D unresolved. Trimming removed 5 bases at V and 3 bases at J, with 16 bases between. The CDR3 is 15 residues long. Germline V gives CDR1 SGHTA, CDR2 FQGTGA. The CDR3 reads CASSVEQPTKETQYF. Here the CDR3 DNA reads TGTGCCAGCAGCGTCGAGCAACCCACCAAAGAGACCCAGTACTTC.

This clonotype came up a few times. This may come from a read error, since a much larger clone is one base off. The J gene is TRBJ1-5, the V gene TRBV12-3 or TRBV12-4; 8 bases line up with TRBD1. Losses at the gene ends were 3 bases for V and 0 bases for J; bases not matched to a gene: 7. The CDR3 runs to 17 residues. CDR3 sequence reads: CASSFAGGTYSNQPQHF. In DNA, the CDR3 is TGTGCCAGCAGTTTCGCAGGGGGCACCTATAGCAATCAGCCCCAGCATTTT.

This rearrangement joins TRBV25-1 to TRBJ1-6; a possible D gene is TRBD1 (6 bases). Trimming took 2 bases from V and 7 from J, leaving 30 bases between them. The CDR3 spans 21 residues. Germline V CDR1 and CDR2: MGHDK, SYGVNS. As DNA, the CDR3 is TGTGCCAGCAGTGAAACCAAAGGGAGCAGGGGCCGGGGAGTCCCGAATTCACCCCTCCACTTT. Encoded protein: CASSETKGSRGRGVPNSPLHF.

This clonotype was found many times. The genes are TRBV6-4 and TRBJ1-2; D uncertain. V lost 5 bases to trimming and J lost 7 bases, with 17 bases between them. The CDR3 covers 14 residues. Germline V gene data show CDR1 as MRHNA and CDR2 as SNTAGT. The CDR3, as DNA: TGTGCCAGCAGTCCGGGTCATAATAGTGGTGGCTACACCTTC. Protein sequence: CASSPGHNSGGYTF.

This chain links TRBV20-1 with TRBJ1-2; D possibly corresponds to TRBD1 (5 bases). The CDR3 consists of 13 residues. With 7 bases removed from V and 3 bases from J, the gap between germline ends came to 15 bases. CDR1 is DFQATT and CDR2 is SNEGSKA in the germline V gene (reference sequence). The CDR3 region has the DNA TGCAGTGTTAGGTGGGACGGATACTATGGCTACACCTTC. Translating it yields CSVRWDGYYGYTF.

V and J are TRBV5-1 and TRBJ2-3; 8 bases fit TRBD1. V lost 7 bases, J lost 5 bases, and 6 bases stayed unmatched. The CDR3 sequence is 13 residues long. Germline lookup yields CDR1 SGHRS and CDR2 YFSETQ. The CDR3 DNA is TGCGCCAGCCGGACAGGGTGGGGAGATACGCAGTATTTT. Amino acid sequence: CASRTGWGDTQYF.

This clonotype has just a few counts. V gene TRBV27 combines with J gene TRBJ2-2; 7 bases line up with TRBD2. Germline V gene lookup returns CDR1 MNHEY and CDR2 SMNVEV (reference sequence). This CDR3 region has 15 residues. V lost 3 bases, J lost 6 bases, and 7 bases stayed unmatched. The CDR3 reads CASSFAQAGAGELFF. The CDR3 DNA reads as TGTGCCAGCAGTTTTGCTCAGGCGGGAGCCGGGGAGCTGTTTTTT.

This clonotype appeared a few times. The V call is TRBV6-5, the J call TRBJ1-1; no clear D. Between the trimmed V and J ends, which lost 2 bases and 1 base, there was a span of 11 bases. This CDR3 region has 15 residues. Germline-derived CDR1 and CDR2 are MNHEY and SVGAGI. The CDR3 coding sequence is TGTGCCAGCAGTTACGGATGGGCACGGAACACTGAAGCTTTCTTT. This translates into CASSYGWARNTEAFF.

This clonotype was recorded many times. The chain carries TRBV11-2 and TRBJ2-3, with 10 bases fitting TRBD2. The CDR3 has 15 residues. In germline, CDR1 is SGHAT, CDR2 FQNNGV. V lost 5 bases to trimming and J lost 1 base; unmatched junction nucleotides: 3. This chain's CDR3 is CASSLGTSGTDTQYF. The CDR3, as DNA: TGTGCCAGCAGCCTTGGGACTAGCGGCACAGATACGCAGTATTTT.

This clonotype has just a few counts. The rearrangement joins TRBV6-5 to TRBJ2-2; perhaps TRBD1 as D (6 bases). The V gene's germline CDR1 is MNHEY and CDR2 SVGAGI. This CDR3 comprises 15 residues. Trimming shortened V by 5 bases and J by 1 base, and 11 bases separated the two germline ends. As DNA, the CDR3 is TGTGCCAGCAGTCCCGGGACATTGAACACCGGGGAGCTGTTTTTT. Protein: CASSPGTLNTGELFF.

This clonotype was seen repeatedly, ten times or more. V usage is TRBV30 and J usage is TRBJ2-7; TRBD1 aligns across 8 bases. V was pared by 7 bases and J by 3 bases, with 5 bases of the junction left unmatched. The CDR3 extends over 12 amino acids. Per germline, CDR1 GTSNPN and CDR2 SVGIG (reference sequence). CDR3 sequence (DNA): TGTGCCTCCGGGACAGGCCTCTACGAGCAGTACTTC. It codes for CASGTGLYEQYF.

This clonotype was detected once. V gene TRBV19 combines with J gene TRBJ2-4, with 12 nucleotides matching TRBD1. Germline assignment: CDR1 LNHDA and CDR2 SQIVND (reference sequence). The CDR3 has 17 amino acids. V shed 5 bases and J 6 bases; nucleotides not matched to a gene: 11. The CDR3 DNA reads TGTGCCAGTAGTGCCCGGGGACAGGGGGCGCTCGGAAACATTCAGTACTTC. Translation: CASSARGQGALGNIQYF.

This clonotype has just a few counts. This may arise from a read error, as a much more abundant clone is one base away. The CDR3 sequence: CASSLGDAETQYF. The CDR3 nucleotides read TGTGCCAGCAGCTTGGGGGACGCAGAGACCCAGTACTTC. The rearrangement uses TRBV5-4 and TRBJ2-5, with D perhaps matching TRBD1 or TRBD2 (5 bases each). This CDR3 comprises 13 residues. V lost 0 bases, J lost 4 bases, and 7 bases lay in between. Germline lookup yields CDR1 SGHNT and CDR2 YYREEE (reference sequence). The variable domain in full, completed from reference TRBV5-4 and TRBJ2-5, reads ETGVTQSPTHLIKTRGQQVTLRCSSQSGHNTVSWYQQALGQGPQFIFQYYREEENGRGNFPPRFSGLQFPNYSSELNVNALELDDSALYLCASSLGDAETQYFGPGTRLLVL.

This clonotype came up many times. The V gene is TRBV19, the J gene TRBJ2-6, with D possibly TRBD2 on 6 matching bases. V lost 6 bases and J 1 base, leaving 10 bases between the germline ends. The CDR3 totals 15 residues. Germline-derived CDR1 and CDR2 are LNHDA and SQIVND (reference sequence). CDR3 sequence reads: CASSPRGSGANVLTF. In DNA form, the CDR3 reads TGTGCCAGTAGCCCCCGGGGGTCTGGGGCCAACGTCCTGACTTTC.

This clonotype is a singleton in its sample. The rearrangement links TRBV6-2 or TRBV6-3 to TRBJ1-1; D may be TRBD1 (5 bases). Trimming took off 1 base at V and 6 bases at J, with 6 bases between the two ends. Per germline, CDR1 MNHEY and CDR2 SVGEGT. This CDR3 has 12 residues. CDR3 coding DNA: TGTGCCAGCAGTTACTGGGGCTCTGAAGCTTTCTTT. Residues: CASSYWGSEAFF.

This clonotype was seen repeatedly, ten times or more. At one end the junction does not follow the germline gene, possibly because of a read error. The V call is TRBV20-1, the J call TRBJ2-5; D gene unclear. CDR3 length: 11 amino acids. Germline assignment: CDR1 DFQATT and CDR2 SNEGSKA (reference sequence). For the CDR3, the DNA is TGCAGTGCTAGTAATGGAGAGACCCAGTCCTTC. Amino acid sequence: CSASNGETQSF.

This clonotype was seen at least ten times. The chain uses TRBV10-3 and TRBJ1-2, with 10 bases lining up with TRBD1. Looked up from germline, CDR1 is ENHRY and CDR2 is SYGVKD. The J segment lost 8 bases and the V segment lost 7 bases, leaving 19 bases of the junction unmatched. The CDR3 has 17 amino acids. The chain's CDR3 is CAIKFNGQGGRLGGYTF. The CDR3 region has the DNA TGTGCCATCAAGTTTAACGGACAGGGGGGACGGTTAGGGGGCTACACCTTC.

Concerning this clonotype itself: It may be a read error: a sequence one base away is much more abundant. The J gene is TRBJ1-5, the V gene TRBV7-9, with 11 bases lining up with TRBD1. CDR1 and CDR2 (germline): SEHNR, FQNEAQ (reference sequence). This CDR3 comprises 18 residues. CDR3 residues: CASSIWDRGGVSNQLQHF. CDR3 DNA: TGTGCCAGCAGCATTTGGGACAGGGGGGGGGTTAGCAATCAGCTCCAGCATTTT.

The sample holds many counts of this clonotype. The genes are TRBV2 and TRBJ1-4, with 9 bases matching TRBD1. V shed 4 bases and J 8 bases; nucleotides not matched to a gene: 8. Germline loops: CDR1 SNHLY, CDR2 FYNNEI. There are 15 residues in the CDR3. The CDR3 loop reads CASSATGQGWEKLFF. In DNA form, the CDR3 reads TGTGCCAGCAGTGCAACGGGACAGGGTTGGGAAAAACTGTTTTTT.

The chain carries TRBV30 and TRBJ2-5; no definite D call. Germline assignment: CDR1 GTSNPN and CDR2 SVGIG (reference sequence). Trimming shortened V by 5 bases and J by 2 bases, and 6 bases separated the two germline ends. This CDR3 is built from 11 residues. DNA of the CDR3: TGTGCCTGGGGGCCTCAAGAGACCCAGTACTTC. Translation gives CAWGPQETQYF.

This clonotype was counted ten times or more. This chain links TRBV20-1 with TRBJ2-7, with D perhaps matching TRBD2 (5 bases). Trimming cost V 3 bases and J 2 bases, with 8 bases left between them. CDR1 and CDR2 (germline): DFQATT, SNEGSKA (reference sequence). This CDR3 has 12 amino acids. The CDR3 loop reads CSASTGTYEQYF. The DNA for the CDR3 is TGCAGTGCTAGCACGGGGACCTACGAGCAGTACTTC.

As regards this clonotype: A read error is possible here, since a much larger clone lies one base away. The V and J genes are TRBV4-3 and TRBJ2-5; D not resolved. The V and J ends lost 0 bases and 1 base respectively, with 9 bases between them. Germline lookup yields CDR1 LGHNA and CDR2 YSLEER. The CDR3 has 15 residues. The CDR3 DNA follows: TGCGCCAGCAGCCAAGAGACGACACGCCAAGAGACCCAGTACTTC. It codes for CASSQETTRQETQYF.

This clonotype was counted ten times or more. This chain uses TRBV18 with TRBJ2-1; D unresolved. Germline V gives CDR1 KGHSH, CDR2 LQKENI. The CDR3 has 13 residues. Trimming took off 6 bases at V and 6 bases at J, with 12 bases between the two ends. The DNA for the CDR3 is TGTGCCAGCTCCCCCCTCTCAGTCAATGAGCAGTTCTTC. Translating gives CASSPLSVNEQFF. Full variable domain (remainder filled in from reference TRBV18 and TRBJ2-1): NAGVMQNPRHLVRRRGQEARLRCSPMKGHSHVYWYRQLPEEGLKFMVYLQKENIIDESGMPKERFSAEFPKEGPSILRIQQVVRGDSAAYFCASSPLSVNEQFFGPGTRLTVL.